The TCR beta chain under discussion was sequenced for a study of T cell repertoires in cytomegalovirus infection. In its sample, this clonotype was seen a few times. The antigen is undetermined. V lost 2 bases, J lost 0 bases, and 7 bases lay in between. CDR3 length: 14 amino acids. Per the germline V gene, CDR1 is MNHNS and CDR2 is SASEGT. TCRdb re-derived calls from the reads in MiXCR, one entry per CDR3 protein. The profile shows about 920,000 distinct CDR3 sequences, less than 40% of them singletons. The V and J genes are TRBV6-1 and TRBJ1-1, with no clear D. The receptor's source is a human donor in good health (CMV status not recorded). Some clones in this sample may be carry-over from other donors' samples. Sample: cultured CD8+ T cells from PBMCs, taken from culture after CMV antigen stimulation. This CDR3 is CASSEMVLNTEAFF. The CDR3 DNA sequence: TGTGCCAGCAGTGAAATGGTTCTGAACACTGAAGCTTTCTTT.